This TCR beta chain was identified during a study of blood T cell repertoires in COVID-19. On the study more broadly: The United States, Italy and Spain provided the acute and convalescent COVID-19 samples. Sample material is recorded as cDNA or gDNA derived from T cells, B-cell-depleted T cells, or PBMCs.

How the authors handled the data: Nucleated cell number was recorded as an estimate derived from reference gene primer amplification. TCRdb's copy holds only in-frame clones and misses some; the assay was immunoSEQ multiplex PCR. For V, J and clone size, that table is used; D and trimming come from the DNA. The sample holds around 95,000 clones, 88% seen once. CDR3 length: 18 residues. V shed 6 bases and J 5 bases; nucleotides not matched to a gene: 19. The germline gives CDR1 MDHEN, CDR2 SYDVKM. This TCR was recovered from a human donor in a cohort sampled during active COVID-19. The chain couples TRBV28 to TRBJ1-2; 9 bases match TRBD1. Sequencing was performed on peripheral blood. CDR3 loop: CASSFVAKPGQGRYGYTF. CDR3 nucleotides: TGTGCCAGCAGCTTTGTCGCAAAACCGGGACAGGGAAGATATGGCTACACCTTC.